These 28 T cell receptor beta chains were all obtained from the same sample, sequenced in a study of cytomegalovirus exposure and HLA in healthy donors. In the PCR, 60 Vbeta and 13 Jbeta primers were used. Sequenced by immunoSEQ multiplex PCR; TCRdb stores in-frame clones only, minus some. Altogether roughly 98,000 clones are present, approximately 80% being singletons, with the ten largest covering roughly 7.1%. Source material: PBMCs. These receptors all come from a female donor in good health and CMV-seronegative.

The J gene is TRBJ2-6, the V gene TRBV6-5; no reliable D call. Germline-derived CDR1 and CDR2 are MNHEY and SVGAGI. V dropped 0 bases and J dropped 0 bases, with 6 bases sitting between them. CDR3 length equals 16 residues. This CDR3 is CASSYSWSSGANVLTF. The CDR3 DNA follows: TGTGCCAGCAGTTACTCGTGGAGCTCTGGGGCCAACGTCCTGACTTTC.

The rearrangement uses TRBV6-6 and TRBJ1-2, with D possibly being TRBD1 (5 bases). CDR3 length: 15 residues. The V and J ends lost 5 bases and 1 base respectively, with 14 bases between them. The V gene's germline CDR1 is MNHNY and CDR2 SVGAGI (reference sequence). The CDR3 bases are TGTGCCAGCAGTCGAGCCCAGACAGTTAACTATGGCTACACCTTC. Translating it yields CASSRAQTVNYGYTF.

This chain links TRBV6-5 with TRBJ2-7; the match to TRBD1 covers 9 bases. Trimming took 0 bases from V and 2 from J; bases not matched to a gene: 5. The germline gives CDR1 MNHEY, CDR2 SVGAGI. CDR3 length: 16 residues. The CDR3 spells CASSYSSGTGTYEQYF. CDR3 nucleotides: TGTGCCAGCAGTTACTCCTCCGGGACAGGGACCTACGAGCAGTACTTC.

The V gene is TRBV10-3, the J gene TRBJ2-1; no clear D gene. The germline gives CDR1 ENHRY, CDR2 SYGVKD. The V and J ends lost 3 bases and 7 bases respectively, with 13 bases between them. This CDR3 is 14 amino acids long. In DNA, the CDR3 is TGTGCCATCAGTGAATCTCAGGATCGAAATGAGCAGTTCTTC. Its protein is CAISESQDRNEQFF.

The J gene is TRBJ1-5, the V gene TRBV7-8; weak D call: TRBD1 (5 bases). Germline V gene data show CDR1 as SGHVS and CDR2 as FQNEAQ. The CDR3 is 18 amino acids. Between the trimmed V and J ends, which lost 5 bases and 1 base, there was a span of 21 bases. CDR3 in amino acids: CASSPSFGGATSNQPQHF. CDR3 coding DNA: TGTGCCAGCAGCCCCTCATTTGGCGGGGCGACGAGCAATCAGCCCCAGCATTTT. Based on the CDR3 plus reference TRBV7-8 and TRBJ1-5, the full variable domain is GAGVSQSPRYKVAKRGQDVALRCDPISGHVSLFWYQQALGQGPEFLTYFQNEAQLDKSGLPSDRFFAERPEGSVSTLKIQRTQQEDSAVYLCASSPSFGGATSNQPQHFGDGTRLSIL.

The rearrangement uses TRBV7-3 and TRBJ2-3; 10 bases are a match to TRBD2. Germline V gene data show CDR1 as SGHTA and CDR2 as FQGTGA. The CDR3 consists of 16 residues. Trimming cost V 1 base and J 6 bases; bases outside gene matches: 7. CDR3 loop: CASSLILAGEGDTQYF. For the CDR3, the DNA is TGTGCCAGCAGCTTAATCCTAGCGGGAGAGGGGGATACGCAGTATTTT.

This chain connects TRBV29-1 to TRBJ1-4, with TRBD1 matching over 11 bases. Trimming cost V 5 bases and J 6 bases; bases outside gene matches: 8. The germline V gene has CDR1 SQVTM and CDR2 ANQGSEA. The CDR3 is 15 amino acids. The CDR3 reads CSVTFGTGGYEKLFF. The CDR3, as DNA: TGCAGCGTTACCTTTGGGACAGGGGGGTATGAAAAACTGTTTTTT.

The rearrangement uses TRBV10-3 and TRBJ1-1, with D tentatively TRBD1 (6 bases). The V end lost 1 base, the J end lost 1 base, and 10 bases lay between the germline ends. Per germline, CDR1 ENHRY and CDR2 SYGVKD. The CDR3 spans 15 residues. This CDR3 is CAISEYATGNTEAFF. CDR3 nucleotides: TGTGCCATCAGTGAGTATGCGACAGGGAACACTGAAGCTTTCTTT.

V is TRBV4-1 and J is TRBJ2-5; 9 nucleotides align to TRBD1. Judging by the DNA end, TRBJ2-7 fits better; the J call may be wrong. The CDR3 sequence is 14 residues long. CDR1 is MGHRA and CDR2 is YSYEKL in the germline V gene. The CDR3: CASSPTTGGYEQYF. The CDR3 DNA reads TGCGCCAGCAGCCCGACGACAGGGGGGTACGAGCAGTACTTC.

The rearrangement uses TRBV19 and TRBJ2-1, with 10 bases aligning to TRBD2. Trimming at V came to 7 bases and at J to 9 bases, leaving 15 bases not matched to a gene. Germline CDR1 is LNHDA and CDR2 is SQIVND (reference sequence). This CDR3 is 16 amino acids long. The CDR3 reads CASTPGSGRAFVEQFF. CDR3 bases: TGTGCCAGTACCCCCGGGAGCGGGAGGGCCTTTGTTGAGCAGTTCTTC. Full variable domain (outside the CDR3, taken from reference TRBV19 and TRBJ2-1): DGGITQSPKYLFRKEGQNVTLSCEQNLNHDAMYWYRQDPGQGLRLIYYSQIVNDFQKGDIAEGYSVSREKKESFPLTVTSAQKNPTAFYLCASTPGSGRAFVEQFFGPGTRLTVL.

The chain carries TRBV5-1 and TRBJ2-3; TRBD2 aligns across 13 bases. Germline-derived CDR1 and CDR2 are SGHRS and YFSETQ. This CDR3 has 17 residues. The junction had 7 bases not matched to a gene; V was cut back by 5 bases and J by 1 base. CDR3 region: CASRSGTSGTGTDTQYF. The DNA for the CDR3 is TGCGCCAGCAGATCTGGGACTAGCGGGACAGGCACAGATACGCAGTATTTT.

The chain carries TRBV5-4 and TRBJ1-1; tentative D call: TRBD1 (6 bases). This CDR3 has 15 residues. Germline lookup yields CDR1 SGHNT and CDR2 YYREEE (reference sequence). V was cut by 1 base and J by 4 bases, with 14 bases left in between. The CDR3 is CASSLFQGLGTEAFF. The CDR3 DNA reads TGTGCCAGCAGCTTGTTTCAGGGGCTCGGCACTGAAGCTTTCTTT.

CDR3 nucleotides: TGTGCCAGTAGTAGGACAGGTTCCTACGAGCAGTACTTC. Its translation: CASSRTGSYEQYF. The rearrangement links TRBV19 to TRBJ2-7, with TRBD1 identical over 7 bases. The CDR3 has 13 amino acids. J gave up 1 base and V 4 bases, and 1 base lay outside the gene matches. In germline, CDR1 is LNHDA, CDR2 SQIVND (reference sequence). The full variable domain, its missing parts supplied by reference TRBV19 and TRBJ2-7, is DGGITQSPKYLFRKEGQNVTLSCEQNLNHDAMYWYRQDPGQGLRLIYYSQIVNDFQKGDIAEGYSVSREKKESFPLTVTSAQKNPTAFYLCASSRTGSYEQYFGPGTRLTVT.

This clone has just a few counts. The chain recombines TRBV30 with TRBJ2-5; D is possibly TRBD1 (6 bases). The CDR3 is 13 amino acids. The V and J ends lost 5 bases and 5 bases respectively, with 15 bases between them. Germline assignment: CDR1 GTSNPN and CDR2 SVGIG (reference sequence). CDR3 sequence: CAWGQGRGETQYF. CDR3 DNA: TGTGCCTGGGGCCAGGGAAGGGGGGAGACCCAGTACTTC.

The V call is TRBV19, the J call TRBJ1-2, with TRBD1 as a possible D gene (5 bases). The ends were cut back, 3 bases at V and 4 bases at J, with 12 bases in the middle. Looked up from germline, CDR1 is LNHDA and CDR2 is SQIVND (reference sequence). The CDR3 runs to 14 residues. CDR3 loop: CASSIGQGIYGYTF. DNA of the CDR3: TGTGCCAGTAGTATCGGGCAGGGAATCTATGGCTACACCTTC.

The chain uses TRBV27 and TRBJ2-7, with 7 bases aligning to TRBD1. V dropped 3 bases and J dropped 2; count of bases not matched to a gene: 4. Germline CDR1 and CDR2: MNHEY and SMNVEV (reference sequence). The length of the CDR3 is 14 residues. CDR3 loop: CASSFRQGPYEQYF. In nucleotides, the CDR3 is TGTGCCAGCAGTTTTCGACAGGGTCCCTACGAGCAGTACTTC.

This clone was recorded only once. The chain couples TRBV27 to TRBJ1-4; 8 bases are shared with TRBD1. J was trimmed by 8 bases and V by 6 bases; bases with no gene match: 8. CDR1 is MNHEY, CDR2 SMNVEV, per germline (reference sequence). This CDR3 has 14 residues. Written as DNA, the CDR3 is TGTGCCAGCAGCCGCGGACAGGGCGGAGAAAAACTGTTTTTT. It translates to CASSRGQGGEKLFF.

This chain joins TRBV11-2 and TRBJ2-5; D is ambiguous. The CDR3 runs 15 residues. Trimming cost V 1 base and J 1 base, with 10 bases left between them. Germline assignment: CDR1 SGHAT and CDR2 FQNNGV. This chain's CDR3 is CASSLAGLFQETQYF. The CDR3 bases are TGTGCCAGCAGCTTAGCTGGGCTATTCCAAGAGACCCAGTACTTC.

This chain links TRBV6-4 with TRBJ2-2; D not certain. The CDR3 runs 13 residues. Germline V gene sequence: CDR1 MRHNA, CDR2 SNTAGT. V shed 3 bases and J shed 5 bases, with 7 bases lying between them. CDR3 DNA sequence: TGTGCCAGCAGTGAGAGAGAAACCGGGGAGCTGTTTTTT. Protein: CASSERETGELFF.

The genes are TRBV6-5 and TRBJ2-7, with 10 bases matching TRBD2. CDR3 length equals 16 residues. Germline V lookup: CDR1 MNHEY, CDR2 SVGAGI. Trimming at V came to 2 bases and at J to 7 bases, leaving 11 bases not matched to a gene. CDR3 sequence (DNA): TGTGCCAGCAGTTACGATAGTAGCGGTAGCGGGGGGGAGCAGTACTTC. Translation: CASSYDSSGSGGEQYF.

This sequence joins TRBV6-1 and TRBJ1-2; 7 positions match TRBD1. This CDR3 is built from 15 residues. Trimming took 6 bases from V and 1 from J; bases not matched to a gene: 8. CDR1 is MNHNS, CDR2 SASEGT, per germline. The CDR3 DNA is TGTGCCAGCAGCGCACGACAGGGAAATAACTATGGCTACACCTTC. Its protein is CASSARQGNNYGYTF.

The chain is built from TRBV11-2 and TRBJ2-3, with 11 bases aligning to TRBD1. V shed 5 bases and J 5 bases; nucleotides not matched to a gene: 9. The V gene's germline CDR1 is SGHAT and CDR2 FQNNGV. CDR3 length: 16 residues. The DNA for the CDR3 is TGTGCCAGCAGCCTAAGGACAGGGGGCGAATTAGATACGCAGTATTTT. This encodes CASSLRTGGELDTQYF.

V is TRBV7-8 and J is TRBJ2-3; 11 nucleotides match TRBD2. This CDR3 is built from 18 residues. Unmatched junction bases numbered 11, after V lost 6 bases and J lost 0 bases. The germline gives CDR1 SGHVS, CDR2 FQNEAQ. The CDR3 nucleotides are TGTGCCAGCAGATTCCTGACTAGCGGGGATACTAGCACAGATACGCAGTATTTT. It translates to CASRFLTSGDTSTDTQYF.

Points on this clone: A junction boundary mismatches the germline segment, possibly from a read error. The chain is built from TRBV7-7 and TRBJ2-3; D perhaps matches TRBD1 (6 bases). The germline V gene has CDR1 SSHAT and CDR2 FNYEAQ (reference sequence). This CDR3 comprises 15 residues. CDR3 residues: CASSLGTRGADTQYF. For the CDR3, the DNA is TGTGCTAGCAGCTTAGGGACCAGGGGCGCAGATACGCAGTATTTT.

The rearrangement links TRBV19 to TRBJ2-2; the match to TRBD1 covers 8 bases. CDR1 is LNHDA, CDR2 SQIVND, per germline (reference sequence). The trim removed 7 bases at V and 6 bases at J, leaving 10 bases unmatched. This CDR3 is built from 15 residues. The CDR3 DNA sequence: TGTGCCAGTATCGCCAAAAGACAGGGGTCCGGGGAGCTGTTTTTT. As protein: CASIAKRQGSGELFF. The full variable domain, with the rest looked up from reference TRBV19 and TRBJ2-2, is DGGITQSPKYLFRKEGQNVTLSCEQNLNHDAMYWYRQDPGQGLRLIYYSQIVNDFQKGDIAEGYSVSREKKESFPLTVTSAQKNPTAFYLCASIAKRQGSGELFFGEGSRLTVL.

V usage is TRBV6-5 and J usage is TRBJ1-2; D is undetermined. Trimming pared 8 bases from V and 2 bases from J, leaving 6 bases between. The germline V gene has CDR1 MNHEY and CDR2 SVGAGI. This CDR3 has 11 amino acids. The CDR3 here is CASGQNYGYTF. CDR3 nucleotides: TGTGCCAGCGGTCAGAACTATGGCTACACCTTC.

The CDR3 here is CASSIPGYVDYGYTF. The CDR3 nucleotides read TGTGCCAGTAGTATCCCAGGTTACGTTGACTATGGCTACACCTTC. The V call is TRBV19, the J call TRBJ1-2, with D uncertain. CDR1 is LNHDA and CDR2 is SQIVND in the germline V gene (reference sequence). This CDR3 contains 15 residues. The V and J ends lost 3 bases and 3 bases respectively, with 14 bases between them.

This chain links TRBV5-1 with TRBJ2-7, with TRBD1 matching over 12 bases. V dropped 3 bases and J dropped 0; count of bases not matched to a gene: 10. CDR3 size: 18 residues. Germline assignment: CDR1 SGHRS and CDR2 YFSETQ. The CDR3: CASSSRPPGQGASYEQYF. The CDR3 DNA is TGCGCCAGCAGCTCCCGTCCCCCGGGACAGGGGGCCTCCTACGAGCAGTACTTC.